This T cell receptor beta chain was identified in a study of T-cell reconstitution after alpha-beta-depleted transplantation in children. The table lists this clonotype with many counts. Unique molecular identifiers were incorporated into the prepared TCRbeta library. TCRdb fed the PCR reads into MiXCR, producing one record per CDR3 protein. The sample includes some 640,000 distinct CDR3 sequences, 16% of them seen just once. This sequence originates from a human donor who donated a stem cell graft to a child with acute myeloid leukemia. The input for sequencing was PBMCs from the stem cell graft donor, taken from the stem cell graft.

The CDR3 DNA reads as TGTGCCAGCAGTTCCCCTAGCGGGGGGGCAGATGAGCAGTTCTTC. Amino acid sequence: CASSSPSGGADEQFF. The chain recombines TRBV12-3 or TRBV12-4 with TRBJ2-1; 12 bases map to TRBD2. V dropped 4 bases and J dropped 8; count of bases not matched to a gene: 6. The CDR3 runs 15 residues.